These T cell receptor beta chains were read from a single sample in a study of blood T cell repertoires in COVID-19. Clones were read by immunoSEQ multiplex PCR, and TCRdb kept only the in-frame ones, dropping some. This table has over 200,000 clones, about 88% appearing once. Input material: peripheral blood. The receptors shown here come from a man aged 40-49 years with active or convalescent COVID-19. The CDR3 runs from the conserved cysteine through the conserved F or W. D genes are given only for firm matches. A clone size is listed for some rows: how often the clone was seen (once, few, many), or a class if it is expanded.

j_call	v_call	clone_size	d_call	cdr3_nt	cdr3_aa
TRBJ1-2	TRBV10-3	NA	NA	TGTGCCATCAGTGAGTCGACGGGAATGCGGCGTGGCTACACCTTC	CAISESTGMRRGYTF
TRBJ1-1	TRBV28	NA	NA	TGTGCGACCGCAAGAGTCGCGGACACTGAAGCTTTCTTT	CATARVADTEAFF
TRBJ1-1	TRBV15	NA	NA	TGTGCCACCTCCGGGTGGGAGGGTAACACTGAAGCTTTCTTT	CATSGWEGNTEAFF
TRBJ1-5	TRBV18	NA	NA	TGTGCCAGCTCACCACAGCAGGGGAATCAGCCCCAGCATTTT	CASSPQQGNQPQHF
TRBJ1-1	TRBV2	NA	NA	TGTGCCAGCCACAGGAACACTGAAGCTTTCTTT	CASHRNTEAFF
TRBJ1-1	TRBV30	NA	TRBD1	TGTGCCTGGAGTTCCGGGGGGACAGGAGGCACTGAAGCTTTCTTT	CAWSSGGTGGTEAFF
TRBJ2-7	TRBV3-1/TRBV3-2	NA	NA	TGTGCCAGCAGCCGCGAGCCGGGAAGATACGAGCAGTACTTC	CASSREPGRYEQYF
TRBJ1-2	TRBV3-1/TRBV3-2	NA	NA	TGTGCCAGCAGCCCAGGGGTGAGGTATGGCTACACCTTC	CASSPGVRYGYTF
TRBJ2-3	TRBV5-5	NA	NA	TGTGCCAGCCCCTCAGATACGCAGTATTTT	CASPSDTQYF
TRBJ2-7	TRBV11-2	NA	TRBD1	TGTGCCAGCAGCTTTCGGACAGGGAAAAACTACGAGCAGTACTTC	CASSFRTGKNYEQYF
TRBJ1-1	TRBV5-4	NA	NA	TGTGCCAGCAGCATGACGGGGGGTACTGAAGCTTTCTTT	CASSMTGGTEAFF
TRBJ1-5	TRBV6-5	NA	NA	TGTGCCAGCAGTCGACGACGGGATCAGCCCCAGCATTTT	CASSRRRDQPQHF
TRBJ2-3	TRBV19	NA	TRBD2	TGTGCCAGTAGTACCCCGACTAGCGGGGGAGGAGATACGCAGTATTTT	CASSTPTSGGGDTQYF
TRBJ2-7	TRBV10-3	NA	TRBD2	TGTGCCATCAGTGAGTCCGTGGCGGGAGGGGGCGAGCAGTACTTC	CAISESVAGGGEQYF
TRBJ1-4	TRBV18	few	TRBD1	TGTGCCAGCTCACCGTTGGCAGGGGGCTATGAAAAACTGTTTTTT	CASSPLAGGYEKLFF
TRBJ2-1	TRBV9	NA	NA	TGTGCCAGCGGGGTTAGGGGCAATGAGCAGTTCTTC	CASGVRGNEQFF
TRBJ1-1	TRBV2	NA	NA	TGTGCCAGCAGTGAAGCGCTTCAGGGCTTCACTGAAGCTTTCTTT	CASSEALQGFTEAFF
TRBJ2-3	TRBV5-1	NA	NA	TGCGCCAGCAGCCTATCACCCTACACAGATACGCAGTATTTT	CASSLSPYTDTQYF
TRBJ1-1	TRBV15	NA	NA	TGTGCCACCAGCAGAGAGGCCAGGGCTTTCGGCACTGAAGCTTTCTTT	CATSREARAFGTEAFF
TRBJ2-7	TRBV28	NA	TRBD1	TGTGCCAGCAGTTTAACAGGGGCGAGCGAGCAGTACTTC	CASSLTGASEQYF
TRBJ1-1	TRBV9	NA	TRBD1	TGTGCCAGCAGCGTAGAGGGACAGCCTAACACTAAAGCTTTCTTT	CASSVEGQPNTKAFF
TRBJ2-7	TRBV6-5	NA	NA	TGTGCCAGCAGTTCACGGGTACACTTCGAGCAGTACTTC	CASSSRVHFEQYF
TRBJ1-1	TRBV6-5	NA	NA	TGTGCCAGCAGCCTCGGGGTAGAAGACGGCACTGAAGCTTTCTTT	CASSLGVEDGTEAFF
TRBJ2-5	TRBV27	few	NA	TGTGCCAGCAGTTTGGGCGCAGTGGGAGACCAGTACTTC	CASSLGAVGDQYF
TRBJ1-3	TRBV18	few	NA	TGTGCCAGCTCACCTGGAAGGAGCTCTGGAAACACCATATATTTT	CASSPGRSSGNTIYF
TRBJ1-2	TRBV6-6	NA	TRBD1	TGTGCCAGCAGCCGAGTTGGACAGGGGGCGGCGGACGGGAAGGGCTACACCTTC	CASSRVGQGAADGKGYTF
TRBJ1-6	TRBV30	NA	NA	TGTGCCTGGAGTGCGACATCCTGGGGGGTTAATTCACCCCTCCACTTT	CAWSATSWGVNSPLHF
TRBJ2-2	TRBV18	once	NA	TGTGCCAGCTCACCACCTTCCCGTCCGGGCACCGGGGAGCTGTTTTTT	CASSPPSRPGTGELFF
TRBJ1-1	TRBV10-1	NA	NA	TGCGCCAGCAGTGAGTCTCCCACAGGGAACACTGAAGCTTTCTTT	CASSESPTGNTEAFF
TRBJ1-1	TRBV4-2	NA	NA	TGTGCCAGCAGCCAGGTTGGGTGGGGCTCTCATGAAGCTTTCTTT	CASSQVGWGSHEAFF
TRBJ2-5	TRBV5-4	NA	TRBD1	TGTGCCAGCAGCCCCCTAGTCGGGACAGGGGACGGGGAGACCCAGTACTTC	CASSPLVGTGDGETQYF
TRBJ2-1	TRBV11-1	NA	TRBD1	TGTGCCAGCAGCCAAGACAGGGGGGCGTCCAATGAGCAGTTCTTC	CASSQDRGASNEQFF
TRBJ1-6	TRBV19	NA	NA	TGTGCCAGTGGGAGTTCCCCGAATTCACCCCTCCACTTT	CASGSSPNSPLHF
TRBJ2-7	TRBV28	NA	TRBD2	TGTGCCAGCAGTCCGGCGGGGGGGCGCGTTCTCTACGAGCAGTACTTC	CASSPAGGRVLYEQYF
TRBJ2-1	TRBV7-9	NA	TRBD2	TGTGCCAGCAGCTTGGGACTAGCGGGGGGTGAGGAGCAGTTCTTC	CASSLGLAGGEEQFF
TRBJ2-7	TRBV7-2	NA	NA	TGTGCCAGCAGCTTATTCCAAAACTCCTACGAGCAGTACTTC	CASSLFQNSYEQYF
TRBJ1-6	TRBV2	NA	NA	TGTGCCAGCAGTGAACTGAGTTTTAATTCACCCCTCCACTTT	CASSELSFNSPLHF
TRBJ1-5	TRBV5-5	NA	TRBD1	TGTGCCAGCAGCTTCGGGACAGGGCCTTATAGCAATCAGCCCCAGCATTTT	CASSFGTGPYSNQPQHF
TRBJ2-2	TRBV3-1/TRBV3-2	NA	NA	TGTGCCAGCAGCCCCGGACTGAGGAACACCGGGGAGCTGTTTTTT	CASSPGLRNTGELFF
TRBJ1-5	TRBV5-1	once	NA	TGCGCCAGCAGCTTAAGGAGCCAGGGGAGCAAACAGTATAGCAATCAGCCCCAGCATTTT	CASSLRSQGSKQYSNQPQHF
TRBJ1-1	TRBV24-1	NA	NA	TGTGCCACGTCTAACGACGGAGTTACTGAAGCTTTCTTT	CATSNDGVTEAFF
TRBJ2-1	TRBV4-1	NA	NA	TGCGCCAGCAGCCAAGGCGCCCACTCCTACAATGAGCAGTTCTTC	CASSQGAHSYNEQFF
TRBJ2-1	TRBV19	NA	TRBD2	TGTGCCAGTAGTCCAGCGGGAGGGTACAATGAGCAGTTCTTC	CASSPAGGYNEQFF
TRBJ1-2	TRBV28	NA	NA	TGTGCCAGCAGGACTCCTCCACAGGGTTCATATGGCTACACCTTC	CASRTPPQGSYGYTF
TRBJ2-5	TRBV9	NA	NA	TGTGCCAGCAGCGAGGGCCTAGGGGCAGGGAATCAAGAGACCCAGTACTTC	CASSEGLGAGNQETQYF
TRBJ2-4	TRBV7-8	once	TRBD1	TGTGCCAGCAGCTCATCACCGACAGGGTCGGACATTCAGTACTTC	CASSSSPTGSDIQYF
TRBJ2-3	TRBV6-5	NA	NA	TGTGCCAGCAGTCTCGGAGACACAGATACGCAGTATTTT	CASSLGDTDTQYF
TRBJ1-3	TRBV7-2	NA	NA	TGTGCCAGCAGCCCAGACACGATCTCTGGAAACACCATATATTTT	CASSPDTISGNTIYF
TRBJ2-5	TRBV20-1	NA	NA	TGCAGTGCGACTAGGCAGGAGACCCAGTACTTC	CSATRQETQYF
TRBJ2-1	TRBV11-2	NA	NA	TGTGCCAGCAGCCAACCCAGCAATGAGCAGTTCTTC	CASSQPSNEQFF
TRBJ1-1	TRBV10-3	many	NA	TGTGCCATCAGTGTAGAGGGTCCGGGGAACACTGAAGCTTTCTTT	CAISVEGPGNTEAFF
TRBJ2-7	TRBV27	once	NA	TGTGCCAGCGCTCTTGTCAGGGGCTACGAGCAGTACTTC	CASALVRGYEQYF
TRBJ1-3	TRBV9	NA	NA	TGTGCCAGCAGCACCCCAACAGGCTACGGAGGGAACACCATATATTTT	CASSTPTGYGGNTIYF
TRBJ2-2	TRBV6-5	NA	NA	TGTGCCAGCACCTACCCCGGCACCGGGGAGCTGTTTTTT	CASTYPGTGELFF